These T cell receptor beta chains were read from a single sample in a study of OX40 agonist ivuxolimab in advanced cancers. This table comes from immunoSEQ multiplex PCR, and its TCRdb copy is limited to in-frame clones, with some not included. The profile shows about 46,000 clones, roughly nine tenths of them singletons. The sample in question was CD4+ or CD8+ T cells sorted from blood, obtained in a trial of the OX40 agonist ivuxolimab. These receptor sequences come from an adult with an advanced solid tumor such as melanoma, head and neck, liver or kidney cancer. CDR3s include the opening cysteine and the closing phenylalanine or tryptophan. The order of the fields is CDR3 DNA, CDR3 protein, clone size, D gene, V gene, CDR3 length, J gene. D genes are given only for firm matches. Where a row states a size, it is once, few, many or the class of an expanded clone; other rows omit it.

TGTGCCAGCATTAAACGTTTAGCTAACTATGGCTACACCTTC,CASIKRLANYGYTF,.,.,TRBV10-3,14,TRBJ1-2
TGCGCCAGCAGCTCCGCGGCGACACTTAGCGGATACTCCTACGAGCAGTACTTC,CASSSAATLSGYSYEQYF,.,.,TRBV5-1,18,TRBJ2-7
TGCGCCAGCAGCTCTTATACAGACAGGGGCAATGAGCAGTTCTTC,CASSSYTDRGNEQFF,.,TRBD1,TRBV4-3,15,TRBJ2-1
TGTGCCAGCAGCCTTGGGCAGGGACTGCGCACAGATACGCAGTATTTT,CASSLGQGLRTDTQYF,.,.,TRBV6-4,16,TRBJ2-3
TGTGCCAGCAGTTTTCAACAGGGACCTGGAAACACCATATATTTT,CASSFQQGPGNTIYF,.,.,TRBV7-9,15,TRBJ1-3
TGTGCCAGCAGCCCCGGTAGTTACAATGAGCAGTTCTTC,CASSPGSYNEQFF,.,.,TRBV5-4,13,TRBJ2-1
TGTGCCAGCACCTGGGGAGTTACCAGCAATCAGCCCCAGCATTTT,CASTWGVTSNQPQHF,.,.,TRBV6-4,15,TRBJ1-5
TGTGCCAGCAGTTTATCTTCCCGGTTCGAGACCCAGTACTTC,CASSLSSRFETQYF,.,.,TRBV27,14,TRBJ2-5
TGTGCCAGCAGCCAGGGTAGCAATCAGCCCCAGCATTTT,CASSQGSNQPQHF,.,.,TRBV6-5,13,TRBJ1-5
TGTGCCTTGACGAACGGGGGGTACTACGAGCAGTACTTC,CALTNGGYYEQYF,.,TRBD2,TRBV30,13,TRBJ2-7
TGTGCCAGTAGTATAGACCCGGGGGTAAAAAGAAACACCATATATTTT,CASSIDPGVKRNTIYF,.,.,TRBV19,16,TRBJ1-3
TGTGCCAGCAGCATCGGACAGGGGCAGAACACTGAAGCTTTCTTT,CASSIGQGQNTEAFF,once,TRBD1,TRBV7-9,15,TRBJ1-1
TGTGCCAGCAGTCCCGACGGGCTTAATAGCAATCAGCCCCAGCATTTT,CASSPDGLNSNQPQHF,.,.,TRBV7-9,16,TRBJ1-5